This TCR beta chain stems from a study of ipilimumab plus nivolumab after autologous stem cell transplantation. Germline loops: CDR1 LGHNT, CDR2 FRNRAP. V lost 1 base and J 2 bases, leaving 15 bases between the germline ends. The CDR3 has 16 amino acids. The data were produced by immunoSEQ multiplex PCR, yet TCRdb's version contains in-frame clones alone and is incomplete. The table shows 15,000 to 20,000 clones, with roughly 84% occurring only once. Checkpoint therapy with ipilimumab 1 mg/kg began 14 to 28 days after transplant. This sequence originates from a male donor with diffuse large B-cell lymphoma. Sequenced here: PBMCs, sampled in a trial of ipilimumab plus nivolumab as post-transplant consolidation. The rearrangement joins TRBV12-5 to TRBJ2-7, with no clear D. The CDR3 is CASGLAPGLRTYEQYF. As DNA, the CDR3 is TGTGCTAGTGGTTTGGCGCCAGGCCTACGAACCTACGAGCAGTACTTC. Looking up the rest from reference TRBV12-5 and TRBJ2-7 gives the full variable domain: DARVTQTPRHKVTEMGQEVTMRCQPILGHNTVFWYRQTMMQGLELLAYFRNRAPLDDSGMPKDRFSAEMPDATLATLKIQPSEPRDSAVYFCASGLAPGLRTYEQYFGPGTRLTVT.